This TCR beta chain appears in the sequencing data of a study of Tregs in tolerant kidney transplant recipients. General observations from the study: This study did not directly address biological reproducibility. Activated donor B cell expansion appeared to reveal the most relevant donor-specific TCRbeta repertoire.

This table comes from immunoSEQ multiplex PCR, and its TCRdb copy is limited to in-frame clones, with some not included. The table records under 100,000 clones, 90% to 95% of them present only once. Remarks on this clone: Its matching antigen is unknown.

CD4+CD25+CD127- Tregs, CD4+CD25- non-Tregs, CD4 and CD8 cells were sorted. Germline CDR1 and CDR2: PRHDT and FYEKMQ (reference sequence). This CDR3 has 15 residues. Between the trimmed V and J ends, which lost 4 bases and 0 bases, there was a span of 13 bases. This chain joins TRBV13 and TRBJ2-7; tentatively, D is TRBD2 (7 bases). Sequencing was carried out using CD8+ T cells from blood. This sequence was found in a human donor in good health. CDR3 amino acids: CASSSRGGSSYEQYF. The CDR3 nucleotides read TGTGCCAGCAGCTCCAGGGGAGGGAGCTCCTACGAGCAGTACTTC.